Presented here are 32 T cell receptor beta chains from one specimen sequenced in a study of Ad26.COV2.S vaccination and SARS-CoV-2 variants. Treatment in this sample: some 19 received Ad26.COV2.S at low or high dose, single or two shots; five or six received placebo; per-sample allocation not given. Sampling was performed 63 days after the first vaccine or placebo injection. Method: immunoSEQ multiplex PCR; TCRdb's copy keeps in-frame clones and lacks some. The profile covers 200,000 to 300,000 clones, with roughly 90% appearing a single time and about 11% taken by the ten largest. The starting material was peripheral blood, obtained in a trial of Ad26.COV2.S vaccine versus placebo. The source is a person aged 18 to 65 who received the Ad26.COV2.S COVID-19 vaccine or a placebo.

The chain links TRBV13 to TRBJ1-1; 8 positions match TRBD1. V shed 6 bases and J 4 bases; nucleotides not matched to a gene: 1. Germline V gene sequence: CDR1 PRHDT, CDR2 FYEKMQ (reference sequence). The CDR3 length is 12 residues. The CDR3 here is CASSDRGTEAFF. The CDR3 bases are TGTGCCAGCAGTGACAGGGGCACTGAAGCTTTCTTT.

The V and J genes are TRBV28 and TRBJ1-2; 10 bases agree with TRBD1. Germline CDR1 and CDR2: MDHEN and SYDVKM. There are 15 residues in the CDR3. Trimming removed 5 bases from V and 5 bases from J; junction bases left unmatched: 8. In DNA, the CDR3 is TGTGCCAGCAGTCCCCGGGACAGGGGAGGGTATGGCTACACCTTC. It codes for CASSPRDRGGYGYTF.

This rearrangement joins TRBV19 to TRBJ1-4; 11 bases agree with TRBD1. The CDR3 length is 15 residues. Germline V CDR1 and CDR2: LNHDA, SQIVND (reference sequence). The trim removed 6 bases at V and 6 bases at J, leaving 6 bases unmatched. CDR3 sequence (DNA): TGTGCCAGTAGGGATCGGACAGGGGGCTATGAAAAACTGTTTTTT. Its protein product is CASRDRTGGYEKLFF.

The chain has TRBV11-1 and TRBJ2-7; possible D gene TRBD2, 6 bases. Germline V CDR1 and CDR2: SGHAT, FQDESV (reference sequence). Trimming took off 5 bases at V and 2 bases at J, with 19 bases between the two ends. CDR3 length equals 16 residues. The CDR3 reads CASSPSSSEKAYEQYF. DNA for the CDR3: TGTGCCAGCAGCCCCTCTTCTAGCGAGAAGGCCTACGAGCAGTACTTC.

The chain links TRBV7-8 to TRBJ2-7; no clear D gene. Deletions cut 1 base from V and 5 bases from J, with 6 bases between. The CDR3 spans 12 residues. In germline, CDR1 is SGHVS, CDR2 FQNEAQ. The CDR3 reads CASSLVGNEQYF. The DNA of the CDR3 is TGTGCCAGCAGCTTAGTCGGTAACGAGCAGTACTTC.

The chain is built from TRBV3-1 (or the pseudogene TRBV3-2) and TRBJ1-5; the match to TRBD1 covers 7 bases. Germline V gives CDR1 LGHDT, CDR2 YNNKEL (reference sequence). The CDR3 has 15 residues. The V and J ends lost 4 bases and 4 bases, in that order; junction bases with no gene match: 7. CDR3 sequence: CASSRGTAENQPQHF. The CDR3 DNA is TGTGCCAGCAGCCGAGGGACAGCGGAAAATCAGCCCCAGCATTTT.

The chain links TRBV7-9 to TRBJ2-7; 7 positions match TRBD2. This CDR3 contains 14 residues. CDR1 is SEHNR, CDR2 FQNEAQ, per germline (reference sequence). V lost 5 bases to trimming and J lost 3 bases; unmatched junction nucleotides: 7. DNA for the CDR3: TGTGCCAGCAGCGACCCCCGGGGGGACTACGAGCAGTACTTC. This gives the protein CASSDPRGDYEQYF.

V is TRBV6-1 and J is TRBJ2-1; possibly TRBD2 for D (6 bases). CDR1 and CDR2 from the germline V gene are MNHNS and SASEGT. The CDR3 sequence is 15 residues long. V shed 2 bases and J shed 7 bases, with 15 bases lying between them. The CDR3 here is CASSERVTGANEQFF. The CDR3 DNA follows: TGTGCCAGCAGTGAAAGGGTGACGGGAGCGAATGAGCAGTTCTTC.

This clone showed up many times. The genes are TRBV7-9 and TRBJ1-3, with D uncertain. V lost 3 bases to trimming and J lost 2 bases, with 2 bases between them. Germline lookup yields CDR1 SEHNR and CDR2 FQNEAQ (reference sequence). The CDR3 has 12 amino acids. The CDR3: CASSLTGNTIYF. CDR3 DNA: TGTGCCAGCAGCTTGACTGGAAACACCATATATTTT.

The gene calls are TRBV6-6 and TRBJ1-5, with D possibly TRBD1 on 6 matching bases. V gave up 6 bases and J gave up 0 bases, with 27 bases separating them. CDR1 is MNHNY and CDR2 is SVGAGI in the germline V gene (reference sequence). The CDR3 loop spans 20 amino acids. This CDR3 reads CASSPGQGRRAGVSNQPQHF. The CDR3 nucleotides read TGTGCCAGCAGCCCCGGCCAGGGGAGAAGGGCAGGGGTTAGCAATCAGCCCCAGCATTTT.

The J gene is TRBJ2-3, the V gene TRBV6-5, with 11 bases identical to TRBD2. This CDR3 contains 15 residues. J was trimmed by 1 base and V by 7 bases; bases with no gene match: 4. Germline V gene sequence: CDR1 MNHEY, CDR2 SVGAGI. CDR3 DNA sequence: TGTGCCAGCAAAACGGGACTAGCGGGCACAGATACGCAGTATTTT. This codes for CASKTGLAGTDTQYF.

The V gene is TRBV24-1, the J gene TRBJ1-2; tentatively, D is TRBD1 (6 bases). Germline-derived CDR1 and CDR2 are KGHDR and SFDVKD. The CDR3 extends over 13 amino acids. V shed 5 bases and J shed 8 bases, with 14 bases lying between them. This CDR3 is CATSGKGGDGYTF. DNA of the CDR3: TGTGCCACCAGTGGAAAAGGGGGAGACGGCTACACCTTC.

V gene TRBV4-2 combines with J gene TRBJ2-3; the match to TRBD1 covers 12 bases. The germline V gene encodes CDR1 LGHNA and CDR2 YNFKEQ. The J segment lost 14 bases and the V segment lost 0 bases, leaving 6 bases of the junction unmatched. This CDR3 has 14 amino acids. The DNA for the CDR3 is TGTGCCAGCAGCCAAGAGGAGGGGACAGGGGGCCTGTATTTT. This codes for CASSQEEGTGGLYF.

The DNA of the CDR3 is TGTGCCTGGACCGCCCATGGAGGACCGCAAGAGACCCAGTACTTC. Translated: CAWTAHGGPQETQYF. The V and J genes are TRBV30 and TRBJ2-5, with D perhaps matching TRBD2 (5 bases). The germline V gene encodes CDR1 GTSNPN and CDR2 SVGIG (reference sequence). Trimming left V 4 bases short and J 2 bases short, with 17 bases between. This CDR3 region has 15 residues.

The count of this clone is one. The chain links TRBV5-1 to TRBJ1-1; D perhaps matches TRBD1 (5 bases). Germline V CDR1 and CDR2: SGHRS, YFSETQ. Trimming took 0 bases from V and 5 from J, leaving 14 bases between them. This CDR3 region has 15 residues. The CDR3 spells CASSLANPGQTEAFF. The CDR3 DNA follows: TGCGCCAGCAGCTTGGCCAACCCGGGGCAAACTGAAGCTTTCTTT. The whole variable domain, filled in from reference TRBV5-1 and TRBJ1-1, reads KAGVTQTPRYLIKTRGQQVTLSCSPISGHRSVSWYQQTPGQGLQFLFEYFSETQRNKGNFPGRFSGRQFSNSRSEMNVSTLELGDSALYLCASSLANPGQTEAFFGQGTRLTVV.

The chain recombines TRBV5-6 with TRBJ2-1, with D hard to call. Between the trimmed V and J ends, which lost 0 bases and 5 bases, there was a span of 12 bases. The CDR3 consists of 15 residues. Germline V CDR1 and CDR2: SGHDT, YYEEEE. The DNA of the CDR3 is TGTGCCAGCAGCTTGGACTCCAAATTCGACAATGAGCAGTTCTTC. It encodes CASSLDSKFDNEQFF. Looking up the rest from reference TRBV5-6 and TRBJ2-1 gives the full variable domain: DAGVTQSPTHLIKTRGQQVTLRCSPKSGHDTVSWYQQALGQGPQFIFQYYEEEERQRGNFPDRFSGHQFPNYSSELNVNALLLGDSALYLCASSLDSKFDNEQFFGPGTRLTVL.

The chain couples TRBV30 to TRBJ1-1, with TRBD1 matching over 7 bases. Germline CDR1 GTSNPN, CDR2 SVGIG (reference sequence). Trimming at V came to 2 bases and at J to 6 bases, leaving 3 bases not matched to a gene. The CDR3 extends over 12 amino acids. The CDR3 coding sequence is TGTGCCTGGAGTCCCGACAGGGCTGAAGCTTTCTTT. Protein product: CAWSPDRAEAFF.

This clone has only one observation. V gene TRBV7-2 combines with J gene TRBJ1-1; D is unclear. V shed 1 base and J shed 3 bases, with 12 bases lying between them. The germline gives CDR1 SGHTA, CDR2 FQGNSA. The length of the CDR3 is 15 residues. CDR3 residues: CASSLDLGSDTEAFF. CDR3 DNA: TGTGCCAGCAGCTTAGATCTAGGGTCGGACACTGAAGCTTTCTTT. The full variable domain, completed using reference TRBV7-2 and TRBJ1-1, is GAGVSQSPSNKVTEKGKDVELRCDPISGHTALYWYRQSLGQGLEFLIYFQGNSAPDKSGLPSDRFSAERTGGSVSTLTIQRTQQEDSAVYLCASSLDLGSDTEAFFGQGTRLTVV.

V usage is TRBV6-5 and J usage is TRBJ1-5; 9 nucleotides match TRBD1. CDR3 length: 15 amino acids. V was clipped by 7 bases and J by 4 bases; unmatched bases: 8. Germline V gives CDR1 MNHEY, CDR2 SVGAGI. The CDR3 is CASNMGQGMNQPQHF. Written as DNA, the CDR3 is TGTGCCAGCAACATGGGACAGGGAATGAATCAGCCCCAGCATTTT.

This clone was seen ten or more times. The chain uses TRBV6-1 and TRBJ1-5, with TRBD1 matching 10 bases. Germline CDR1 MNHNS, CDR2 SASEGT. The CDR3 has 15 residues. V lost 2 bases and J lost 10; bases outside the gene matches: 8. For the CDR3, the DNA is TGTGCCAGCAGTGAAAAAGTGACAGGGGGCGGACCCCAGCATTTT. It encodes CASSEKVTGGGPQHF.

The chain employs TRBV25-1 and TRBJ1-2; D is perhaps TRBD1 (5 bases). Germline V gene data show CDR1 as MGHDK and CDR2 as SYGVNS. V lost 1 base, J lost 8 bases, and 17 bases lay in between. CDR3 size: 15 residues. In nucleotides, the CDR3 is TGTGCCAGCAGTGAATTAGGGCAGGGTCGTCCCGGCTACACCTTC. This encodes CASSELGQGRPGYTF.

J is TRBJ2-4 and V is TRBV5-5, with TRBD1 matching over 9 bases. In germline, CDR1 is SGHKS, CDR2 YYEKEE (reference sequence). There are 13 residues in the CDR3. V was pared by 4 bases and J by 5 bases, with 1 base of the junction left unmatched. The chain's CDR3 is CASSRQGENIQYF. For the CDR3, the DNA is TGTGCCAGCAGCCGACAGGGGGAAAACATTCAGTACTTC.

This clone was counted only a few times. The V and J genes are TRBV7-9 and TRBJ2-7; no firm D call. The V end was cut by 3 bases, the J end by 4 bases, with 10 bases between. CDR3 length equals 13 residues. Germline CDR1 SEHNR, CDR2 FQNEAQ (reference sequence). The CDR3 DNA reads TGTGCCAGCAGCTTTCCGGGTGCATACGAGCAGTACTTC. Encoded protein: CASSFPGAYEQYF.

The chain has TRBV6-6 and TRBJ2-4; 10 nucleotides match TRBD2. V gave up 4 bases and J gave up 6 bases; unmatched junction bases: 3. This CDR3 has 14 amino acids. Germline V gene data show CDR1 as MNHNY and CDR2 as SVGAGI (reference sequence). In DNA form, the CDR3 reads TGTGCCAGCAGTTCGGCTAGCGGGGGAAACATTCAGTACTTC. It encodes CASSSASGGNIQYF.

The CDR3 protein is CASSPTSGKGGETQYF. The CDR3 DNA sequence: TGTGCCAGCAGTCCTACTAGCGGGAAGGGGGGAGAGACCCAGTACTTC. V and J are TRBV28 and TRBJ2-5, with 10 bases lining up with TRBD2. V shed 5 bases and J 4 bases; nucleotides not matched to a gene: 10. This CDR3 spans 16 amino acids. Per germline, CDR1 MDHEN and CDR2 SYDVKM.

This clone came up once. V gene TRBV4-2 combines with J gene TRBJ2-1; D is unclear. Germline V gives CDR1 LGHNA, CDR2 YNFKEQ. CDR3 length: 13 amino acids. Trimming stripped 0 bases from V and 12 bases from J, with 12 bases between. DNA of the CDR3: TGTGCCAGCAGCCAAGATCGAGAAGGGCCGCAGTTCTTC. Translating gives CASSQDREGPQFF.

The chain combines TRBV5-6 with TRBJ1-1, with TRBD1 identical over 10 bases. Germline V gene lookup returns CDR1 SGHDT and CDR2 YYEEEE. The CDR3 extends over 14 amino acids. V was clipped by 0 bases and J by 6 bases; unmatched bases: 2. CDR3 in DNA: TGTGCCAGCAGCTTGGGGACAGGGGGTGCTGAAGCTTTCTTT. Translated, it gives CASSLGTGGAEAFF.

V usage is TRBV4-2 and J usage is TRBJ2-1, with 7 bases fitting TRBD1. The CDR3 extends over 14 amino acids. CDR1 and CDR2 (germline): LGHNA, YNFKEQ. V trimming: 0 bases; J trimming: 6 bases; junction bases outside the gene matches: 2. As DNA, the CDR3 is TGTGCCAGCAGCCAAGATACAGGGGTCAATGAGCAGTTCTTC. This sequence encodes CASSQDTGVNEQFF.

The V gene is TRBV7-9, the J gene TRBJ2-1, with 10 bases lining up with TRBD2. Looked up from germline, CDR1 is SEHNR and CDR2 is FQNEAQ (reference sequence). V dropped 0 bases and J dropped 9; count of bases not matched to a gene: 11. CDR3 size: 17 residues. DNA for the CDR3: TGTGCCAGCAGCTTAGCAATTTCGGCTAGCGGGGGTGGTGAGCAGTTCTTC. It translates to CASSLAISASGGGEQFF.

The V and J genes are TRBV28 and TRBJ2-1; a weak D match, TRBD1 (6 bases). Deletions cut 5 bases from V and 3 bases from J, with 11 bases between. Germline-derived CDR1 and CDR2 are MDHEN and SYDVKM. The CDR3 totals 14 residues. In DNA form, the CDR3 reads TGTGCCAGCAGTGAACAGGGAAGCTACAATGAGCAGTTCTTC. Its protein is CASSEQGSYNEQFF.

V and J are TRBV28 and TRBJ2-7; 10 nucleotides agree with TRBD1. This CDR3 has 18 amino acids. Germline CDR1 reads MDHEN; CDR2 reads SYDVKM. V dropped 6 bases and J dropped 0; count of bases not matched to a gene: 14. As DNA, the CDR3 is TGTGCCAGCAGCCTAACCCTCGGGACAGGGGATGACTCCTACGAGCAGTACTTC. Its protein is CASSLTLGTGDDSYEQYF.

In nucleotides, the CDR3 is TGTGCCAGCAGCTTAGGAGGCAGGGGGGCAGATACGCAGTATTTT. As protein: CASSLGGRGADTQYF. This sequence joins TRBV7-2 and TRBJ2-3; the D gene is possibly TRBD1 (7 bases). Per germline, CDR1 SGHTA and CDR2 FQGNSA. The V end was cut by 1 base, the J end by 4 bases, with 12 bases between. This CDR3 contains 15 residues.